This T cell receptor (beta chain) was profiled in a study of CD8 T cells in ankylosing spondylitis. Each CDR3 protein gets one entry after TCRdb re-called the 5' RACE reads with MiXCR. This sample carries about 220,000 distinct CDR3 sequences, around a quarter of them seen once, and the ten largest clones take about 7%. This clonotype was seen many times. Germline-derived CDR1 and CDR2 are MDHEN and SYDVKM. V dropped 8 bases and J dropped 9 bases, with 17 bases sitting between them. The CDR3 covers 13 residues. Source material: blood, either unsorted or a sorted T cell fraction (not recorded which). This sequence was found in a male donor with ankylosing spondylitis or in good health (not recorded which). This chain connects TRBV28 to TRBJ1-5, with D possibly being TRBD1 (5 bases). CDR3 in DNA: TGTGCCAGCTCCGATGTGCGGGGGTCGCCCCAGCATTTT. It codes for CASSDVRGSPQHF.